This TCR beta chain was sequenced during a study of blood T cell repertoires in COVID-19. Germline CDR1 is LNHNV and CDR2 is YYDKDF (reference sequence). The CDR3 totals 15 residues. V lost 0 bases to trimming and J lost 8 bases; unmatched junction nucleotides: 4. Profiled with immunoSEQ multiplex PCR; TCRdb holds only in-frame clones, not every one. Among hundreds of thousands of clones listed, 80% were seen once. The sample consisted of PBMCs or T cells enriched from blood (not recorded which). The chain uses TRBV15 and TRBJ1-6, with 7 bases aligning to TRBD1. This TCR was recovered from a man between 25 and 39 years old with acute COVID-19. The CDR3 DNA reads TGTGCCACCAGCAGAGATCCCACAGGGGATTCACCCCTCCACTTT. It yields the protein CATSRDPTGDSPLHF.